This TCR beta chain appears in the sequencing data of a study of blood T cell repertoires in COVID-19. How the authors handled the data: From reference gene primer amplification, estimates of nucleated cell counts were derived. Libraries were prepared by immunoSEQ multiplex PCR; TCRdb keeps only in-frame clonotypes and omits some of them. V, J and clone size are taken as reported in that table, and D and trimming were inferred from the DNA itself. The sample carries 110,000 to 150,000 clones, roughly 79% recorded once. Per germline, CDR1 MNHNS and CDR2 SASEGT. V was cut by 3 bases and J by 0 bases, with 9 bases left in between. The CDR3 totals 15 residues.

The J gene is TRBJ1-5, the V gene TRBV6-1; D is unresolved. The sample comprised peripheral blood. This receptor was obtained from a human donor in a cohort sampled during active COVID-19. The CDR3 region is CASSEPGISNQPQHF. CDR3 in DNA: TGTGCCAGCAGTGAGCCCGGGATTAGCAATCAGCCCCAGCATTTT.